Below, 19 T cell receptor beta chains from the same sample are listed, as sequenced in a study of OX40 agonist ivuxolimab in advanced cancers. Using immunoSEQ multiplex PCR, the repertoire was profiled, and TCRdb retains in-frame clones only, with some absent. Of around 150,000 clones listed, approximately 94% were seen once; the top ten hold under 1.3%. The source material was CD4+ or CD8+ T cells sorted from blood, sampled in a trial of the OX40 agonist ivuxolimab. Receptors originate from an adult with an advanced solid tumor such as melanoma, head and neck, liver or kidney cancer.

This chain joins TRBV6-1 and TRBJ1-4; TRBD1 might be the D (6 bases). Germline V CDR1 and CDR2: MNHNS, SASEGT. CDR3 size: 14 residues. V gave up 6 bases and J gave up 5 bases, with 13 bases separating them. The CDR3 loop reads CASRDRRQNEKLFF. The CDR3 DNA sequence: TGTGCCAGCAGAGACAGGCGGCAAAATGAAAAACTGTTTTTT.

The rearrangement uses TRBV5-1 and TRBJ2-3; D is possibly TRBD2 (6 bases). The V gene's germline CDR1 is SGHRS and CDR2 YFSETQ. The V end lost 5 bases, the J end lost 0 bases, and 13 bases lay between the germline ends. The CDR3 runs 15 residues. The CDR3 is CASSLGGLSTDTQYF. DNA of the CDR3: TGCGCCAGCAGTCTCGGTGGACTAAGCACAGATACGCAGTATTTT.

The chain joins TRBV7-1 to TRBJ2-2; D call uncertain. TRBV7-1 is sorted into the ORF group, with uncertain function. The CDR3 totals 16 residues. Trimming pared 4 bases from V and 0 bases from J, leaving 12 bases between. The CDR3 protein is CASSLGTAANTGELFF. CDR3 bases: TGTGCCAGCAGCTTAGGAACAGCAGCGAACACCGGGGAGCTGTTTTTT.

The CDR3 sequence: CSVNRGGANYGYTF. The DNA for the CDR3 is TGCAGCGTTAATAGGGGGGGCGCAAACTATGGCTACACCTTC. The chain joins TRBV29-1 to TRBJ1-2, with a tentative D call TRBD1 (6 bases). Deletions cut 5 bases from V and 2 bases from J, with 15 bases between. The CDR3 extends over 14 amino acids. The germline gives CDR1 SQVTM, CDR2 ANQGSEA.

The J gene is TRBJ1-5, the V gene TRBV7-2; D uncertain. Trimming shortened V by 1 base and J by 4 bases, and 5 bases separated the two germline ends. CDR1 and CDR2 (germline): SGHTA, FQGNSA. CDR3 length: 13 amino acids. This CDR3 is CASSLEQNQPQHF. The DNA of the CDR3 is TGTGCCAGCAGCTTAGAACAGAATCAGCCCCAGCATTTT.

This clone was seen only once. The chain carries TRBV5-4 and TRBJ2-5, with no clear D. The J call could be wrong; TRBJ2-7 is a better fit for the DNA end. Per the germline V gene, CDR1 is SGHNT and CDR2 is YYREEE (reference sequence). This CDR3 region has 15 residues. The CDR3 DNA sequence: TGTGCCAGCAGCTTGGTTGGCATCAGCTCCTACGAGCAGTACTTC. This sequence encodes CASSLVGISSYEQYF.

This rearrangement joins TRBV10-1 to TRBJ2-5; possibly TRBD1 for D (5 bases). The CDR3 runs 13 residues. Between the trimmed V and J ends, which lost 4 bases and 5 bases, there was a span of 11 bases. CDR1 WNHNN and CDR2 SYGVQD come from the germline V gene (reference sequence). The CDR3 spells CASSVQGSETQYF. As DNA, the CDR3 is TGCGCCAGCAGTGTCCAGGGATCCGAGACCCAGTACTTC.

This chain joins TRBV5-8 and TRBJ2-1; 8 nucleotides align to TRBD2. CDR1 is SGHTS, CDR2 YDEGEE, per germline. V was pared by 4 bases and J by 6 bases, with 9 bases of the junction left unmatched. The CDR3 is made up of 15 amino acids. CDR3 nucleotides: TGTGCCAGCAGCCCGGAGGGCGGGAGGTTCAATGAGCAGTTCTTC. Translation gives CASSPEGGRFNEQFF.

CDR3 sequence (DNA): TGCAGCGCCCGAACGGTAGCGAAACAAGAGACCCAGTACTTC. Amino acids: CSARTVAKQETQYF. This chain connects TRBV29-1 to TRBJ2-5, with TRBD2 as a possible D gene (5 bases). The CDR3 contains 14 residues. With 7 bases removed from V and 2 bases from J, the gap between germline ends came to 17 bases. Germline V lookup: CDR1 SQVTM, CDR2 ANQGSEA. Combining the CDR3 with reference TRBV29-1 and TRBJ2-5 gives the whole variable domain SAVISQKPSRDICQRGTSLTIQCQVDSQVTMMFWYRQQPGQSLTLIATANQGSEATYESGFVIDKFPISRPNLTFSTLTVSNMSPEDSSIYLCSARTVAKQETQYFGPGTRLLVL.

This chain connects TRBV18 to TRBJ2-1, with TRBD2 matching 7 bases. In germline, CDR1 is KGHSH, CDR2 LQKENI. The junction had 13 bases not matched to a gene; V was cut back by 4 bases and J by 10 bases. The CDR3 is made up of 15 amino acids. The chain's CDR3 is CASSQITGGREEQFF. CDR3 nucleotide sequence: TGTGCCAGCTCACAGATAACGGGGGGAAGAGAAGAGCAGTTCTTC. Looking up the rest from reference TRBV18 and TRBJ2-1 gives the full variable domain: NAGVMQNPRHLVRRRGQEARLRCSPMKGHSHVYWYRQLPEEGLKFMVYLQKENIIDESGMPKERFSAEFPKEGPSILRIQQVVRGDSAAYFCASSQITGGREEQFFGPGTRLTVL.

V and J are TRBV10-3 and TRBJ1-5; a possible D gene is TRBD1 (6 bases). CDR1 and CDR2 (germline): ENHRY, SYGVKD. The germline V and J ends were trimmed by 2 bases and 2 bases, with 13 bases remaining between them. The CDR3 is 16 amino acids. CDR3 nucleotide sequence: TGTGCCATCAGTGAGCCCTCCTACAGGGGCAATCAGCCCCAGCATTTT. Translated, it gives CAISEPSYRGNQPQHF.

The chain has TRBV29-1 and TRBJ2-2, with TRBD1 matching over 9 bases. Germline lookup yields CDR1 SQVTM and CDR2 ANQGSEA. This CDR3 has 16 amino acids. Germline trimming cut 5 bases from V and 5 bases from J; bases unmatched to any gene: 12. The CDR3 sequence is CSVTGNRGRGTGELFF. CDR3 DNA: TGCAGCGTTACCGGTAACAGGGGGCGCGGGACCGGGGAGCTGTTTTTT.

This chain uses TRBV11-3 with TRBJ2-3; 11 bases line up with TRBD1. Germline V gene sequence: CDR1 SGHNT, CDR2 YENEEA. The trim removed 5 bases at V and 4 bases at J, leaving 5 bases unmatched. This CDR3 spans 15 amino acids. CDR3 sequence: CASSRRDRGSDTQYF. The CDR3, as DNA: TGTGCCAGCAGCAGACGGGACAGGGGGTCAGATACGCAGTATTTT.

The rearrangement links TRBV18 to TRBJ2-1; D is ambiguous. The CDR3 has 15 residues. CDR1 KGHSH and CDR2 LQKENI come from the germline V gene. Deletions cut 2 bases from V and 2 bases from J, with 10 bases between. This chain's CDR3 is CASSPFSRAYNEQFF. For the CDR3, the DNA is TGTGCCAGCTCACCATTCTCAAGGGCCTACAATGAGCAGTTCTTC. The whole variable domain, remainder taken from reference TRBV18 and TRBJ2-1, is NAGVMQNPRHLVRRRGQEARLRCSPMKGHSHVYWYRQLPEEGLKFMVYLQKENIIDESGMPKERFSAEFPKEGPSILRIQQVVRGDSAAYFCASSPFSRAYNEQFFGPGTRLTVL.

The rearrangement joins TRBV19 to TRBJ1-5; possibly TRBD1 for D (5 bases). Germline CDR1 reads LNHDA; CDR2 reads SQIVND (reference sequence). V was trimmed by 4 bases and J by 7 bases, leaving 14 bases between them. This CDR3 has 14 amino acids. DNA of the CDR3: TGTGCCAGTAGTAGTCAGTCGGGACTGCAGCCCCAGCATTTT. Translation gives CASSSQSGLQPQHF.

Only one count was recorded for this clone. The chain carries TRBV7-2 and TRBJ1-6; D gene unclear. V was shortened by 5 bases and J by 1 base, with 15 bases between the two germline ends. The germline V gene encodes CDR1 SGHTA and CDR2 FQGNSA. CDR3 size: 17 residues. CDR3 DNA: TGTGCCAGCAGCCACCCTCTTGGGCTTTCCTATAATTCACCCCTCCACTTT. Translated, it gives CASSHPLGLSYNSPLHF.

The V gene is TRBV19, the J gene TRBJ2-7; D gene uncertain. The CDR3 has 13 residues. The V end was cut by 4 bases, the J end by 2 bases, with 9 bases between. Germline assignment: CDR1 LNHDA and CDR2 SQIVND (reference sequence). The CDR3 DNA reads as TGTGCCAGTAGTAGGGCTGGAACCTACGAGCAGTACTTC. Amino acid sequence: CASSRAGTYEQYF.

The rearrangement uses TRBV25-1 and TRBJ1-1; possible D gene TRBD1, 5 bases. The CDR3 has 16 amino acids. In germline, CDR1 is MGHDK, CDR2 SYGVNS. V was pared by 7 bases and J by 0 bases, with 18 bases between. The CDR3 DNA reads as TGTGCCAGCACCCTTTCGAAAGGGGCTATGAACACTGAAGCTTTCTTT. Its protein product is CASTLSKGAMNTEAFF.

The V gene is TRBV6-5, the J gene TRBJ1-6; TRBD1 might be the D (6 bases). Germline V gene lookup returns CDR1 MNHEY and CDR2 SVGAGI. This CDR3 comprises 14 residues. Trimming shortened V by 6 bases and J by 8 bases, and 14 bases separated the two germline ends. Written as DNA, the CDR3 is TGTGCCAGCAGCCGGGGGCCGGGAGATTCACCCCTCCACTTT. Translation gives CASSRGPGDSPLHF.